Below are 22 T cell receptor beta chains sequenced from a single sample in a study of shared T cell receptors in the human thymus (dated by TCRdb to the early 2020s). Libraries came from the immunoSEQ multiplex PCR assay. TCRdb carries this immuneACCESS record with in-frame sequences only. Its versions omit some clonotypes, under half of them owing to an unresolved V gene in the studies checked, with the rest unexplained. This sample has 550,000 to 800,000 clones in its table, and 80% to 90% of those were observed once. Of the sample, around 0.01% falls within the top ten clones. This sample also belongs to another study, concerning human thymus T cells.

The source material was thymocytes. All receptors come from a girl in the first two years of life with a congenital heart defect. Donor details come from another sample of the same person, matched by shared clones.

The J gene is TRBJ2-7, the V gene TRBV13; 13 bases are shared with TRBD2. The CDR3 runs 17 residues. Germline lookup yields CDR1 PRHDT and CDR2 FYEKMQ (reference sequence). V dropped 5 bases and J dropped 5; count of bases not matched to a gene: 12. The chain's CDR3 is CASSPEDGLAGANEQYF. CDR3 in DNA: TGTGCCAGCAGCCCCGAGGACGGACTAGCGGGGGCTAACGAGCAGTACTTC.

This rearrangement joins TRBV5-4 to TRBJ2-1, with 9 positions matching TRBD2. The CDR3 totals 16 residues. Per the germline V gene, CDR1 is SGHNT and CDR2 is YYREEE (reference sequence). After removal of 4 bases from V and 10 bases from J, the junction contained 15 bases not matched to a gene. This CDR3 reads CASSRSRTSDAGEQFF. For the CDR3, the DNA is TGTGCCAGCAGCCGGTCGAGGACTAGCGACGCGGGGGAGCAGTTCTTC.

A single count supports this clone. This chain's CDR3 is CASGLVQLGQGGSASYGYTF. The CDR3 DNA sequence: TGTGCTAGTGGTTTGGTACAGTTGGGACAGGGAGGTTCCGCTAGCTATGGCTACACCTTC. The chain employs TRBV12-5 and TRBJ1-2; 9 bases are shared with TRBD1. This CDR3 spans 20 amino acids. After removal of 0 bases from V and 4 bases from J, the junction contained 18 bases not matched to a gene. CDR1 LGHNT and CDR2 FRNRAP come from the germline V gene. Full variable domain (rest looked up from reference TRBV12-5 and TRBJ1-2): DARVTQTPRHKVTEMGQEVTMRCQPILGHNTVFWYRQTMMQGLELLAYFRNRAPLDDSGMPKDRFSAEMPDATLATLKIQPSEPRDSAVYFCASGLVQLGQGGSASYGYTFGSGTRLTVV.

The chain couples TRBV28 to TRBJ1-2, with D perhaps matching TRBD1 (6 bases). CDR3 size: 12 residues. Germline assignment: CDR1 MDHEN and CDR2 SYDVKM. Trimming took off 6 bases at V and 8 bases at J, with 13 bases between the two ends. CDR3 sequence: CASRQGWQGYTF. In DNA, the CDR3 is TGTGCCAGCAGGCAGGGGTGGCAAGGCTACACCTTC.

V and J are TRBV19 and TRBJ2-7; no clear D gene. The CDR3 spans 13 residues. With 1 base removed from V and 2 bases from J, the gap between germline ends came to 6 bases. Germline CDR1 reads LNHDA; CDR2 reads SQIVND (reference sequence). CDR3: CASSIGVPYEQYF. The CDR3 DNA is TGTGCCAGTAGTATAGGAGTTCCCTACGAGCAGTACTTC.

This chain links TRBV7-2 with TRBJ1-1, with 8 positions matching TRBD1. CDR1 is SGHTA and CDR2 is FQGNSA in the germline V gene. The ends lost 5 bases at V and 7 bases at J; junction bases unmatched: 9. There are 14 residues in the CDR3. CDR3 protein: CASSKTDREGEAFF. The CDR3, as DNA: TGTGCCAGCAGCAAGACGGACAGGGAGGGTGAAGCTTTCTTT.

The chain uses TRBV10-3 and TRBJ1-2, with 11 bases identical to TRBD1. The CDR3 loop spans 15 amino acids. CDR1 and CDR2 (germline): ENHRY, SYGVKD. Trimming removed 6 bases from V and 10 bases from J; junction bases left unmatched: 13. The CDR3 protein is CAIRRLPGQGEVYTF. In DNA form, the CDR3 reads TGTGCCATCAGAAGGCTTCCGGGACAGGGGGAGGTCTACACCTTC.

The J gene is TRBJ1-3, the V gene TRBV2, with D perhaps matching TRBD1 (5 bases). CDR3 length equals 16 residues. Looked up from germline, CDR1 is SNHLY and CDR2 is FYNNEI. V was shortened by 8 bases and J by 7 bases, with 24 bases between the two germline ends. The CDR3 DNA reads TGTGCCAGCCTGGGGGAAACCGCAGGGAGGCGGAACACCATATATTTT. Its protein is CASLGETAGRRNTIYF.

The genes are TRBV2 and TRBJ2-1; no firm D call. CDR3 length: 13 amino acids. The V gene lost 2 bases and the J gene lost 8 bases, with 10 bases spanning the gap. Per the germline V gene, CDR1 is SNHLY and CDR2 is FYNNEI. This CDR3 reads CASSESSTDEQFF. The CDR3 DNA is TGTGCCAGCAGTGAATCAAGTACGGATGAGCAGTTCTTC.

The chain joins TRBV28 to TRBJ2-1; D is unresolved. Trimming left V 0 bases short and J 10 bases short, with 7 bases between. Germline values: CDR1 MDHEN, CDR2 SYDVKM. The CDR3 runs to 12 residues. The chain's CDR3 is CASSLWSHEQFF. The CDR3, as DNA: TGTGCCAGCAGTTTATGGTCACACGAGCAGTTCTTC.

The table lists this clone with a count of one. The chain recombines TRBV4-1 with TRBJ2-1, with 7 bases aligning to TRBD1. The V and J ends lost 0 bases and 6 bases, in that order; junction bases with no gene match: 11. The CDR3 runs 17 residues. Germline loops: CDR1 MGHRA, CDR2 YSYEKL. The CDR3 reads CASSQDRRQGSSNEQFF. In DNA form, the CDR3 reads TGCGCCAGCAGCCAAGATCGGCGACAGGGTTCTTCCAATGAGCAGTTCTTC.

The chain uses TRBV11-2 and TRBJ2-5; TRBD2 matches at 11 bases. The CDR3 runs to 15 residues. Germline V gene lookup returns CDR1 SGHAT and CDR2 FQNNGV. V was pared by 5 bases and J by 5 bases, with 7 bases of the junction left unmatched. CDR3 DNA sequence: TGTGCCAGCAGCCCATTAGCGGGGGGGCCGGAGACCCAGTACTTC. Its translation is CASSPLAGGPETQYF.

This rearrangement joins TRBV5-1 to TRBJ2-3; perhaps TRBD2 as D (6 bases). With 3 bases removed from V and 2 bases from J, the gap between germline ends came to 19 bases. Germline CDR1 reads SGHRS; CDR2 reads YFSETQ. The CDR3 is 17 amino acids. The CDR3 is CASSCDGGATYTDTQYF. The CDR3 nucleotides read TGCGCCAGCAGCTGTGACGGGGGAGCTACCTACACAGATACGCAGTATTTT.

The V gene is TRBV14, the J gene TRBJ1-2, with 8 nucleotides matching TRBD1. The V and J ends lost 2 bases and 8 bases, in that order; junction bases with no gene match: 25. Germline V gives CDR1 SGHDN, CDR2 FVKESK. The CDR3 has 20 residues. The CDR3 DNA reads TGTGCCAGCAGCCAATCGAGCCCACCACCGGGACAGGAAGATTTTTGGGGCTACACCTTC. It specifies CASSQSSPPPGQEDFWGYTF.

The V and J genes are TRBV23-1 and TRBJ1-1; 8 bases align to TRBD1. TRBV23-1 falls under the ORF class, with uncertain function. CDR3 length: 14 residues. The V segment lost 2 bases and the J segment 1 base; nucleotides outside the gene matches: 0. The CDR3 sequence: CASSQDRGNTEAFF. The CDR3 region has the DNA TGCGCCAGCAGTCAAGACAGGGGGAACACTGAAGCTTTCTTT.

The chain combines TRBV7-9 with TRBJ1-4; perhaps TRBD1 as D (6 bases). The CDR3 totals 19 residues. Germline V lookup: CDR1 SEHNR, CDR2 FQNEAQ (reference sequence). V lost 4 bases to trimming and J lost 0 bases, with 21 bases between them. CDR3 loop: CASSSSGHLKSPTNEKLFF. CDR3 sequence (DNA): TGTGCCAGCAGCTCATCGGGACATCTCAAATCTCCAACTAATGAAAAACTGTTTTTT. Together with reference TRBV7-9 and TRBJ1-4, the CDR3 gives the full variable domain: DTGVSQNPRHKITKRGQNVTFRCDPISEHNRLYWYRQTLGQGPEFLTYFQNEAQLEKSRLLSDRFSAERPKGSFSTLEIQRTEQGDSAMYLCASSSSGHLKSPTNEKLFFGSGTQLSVL.

The CDR3 DNA reads TGCGCCAGCAGCCAAGAAAGGGGAGGGTTGCCGTCCACCGGGGAGCTGTTTTTT. Translated: CASSQERGGLPSTGELFF. The rearrangement uses TRBV4-1 and TRBJ2-2; 7 bases are a match to TRBD2. CDR3 size: 18 residues. CDR1 and CDR2 (germline): MGHRA, YSYEKL. J lost 4 bases, V lost 0 bases, and 11 bases had no gene match.

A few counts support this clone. The CDR3 reads CASSLGLADNEQFF. DNA of the CDR3: TGTGCCAGCAGCTTGGGACTAGCGGACAATGAGCAGTTCTTC. This sequence joins TRBV5-4 and TRBJ2-1; 9 nucleotides line up with TRBD2. The ends lost 0 bases at V and 5 bases at J; junction bases unmatched: 0. The CDR3 has 14 residues. Germline CDR1 and CDR2: SGHNT and YYREEE (reference sequence).

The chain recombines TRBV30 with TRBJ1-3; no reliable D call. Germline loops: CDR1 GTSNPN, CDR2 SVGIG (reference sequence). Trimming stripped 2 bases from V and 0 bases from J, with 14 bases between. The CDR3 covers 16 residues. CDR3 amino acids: CAWSINDNVSGNTIYF. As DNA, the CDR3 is TGTGCCTGGAGTATAAATGACAACGTCTCTGGAAACACCATATATTTT.

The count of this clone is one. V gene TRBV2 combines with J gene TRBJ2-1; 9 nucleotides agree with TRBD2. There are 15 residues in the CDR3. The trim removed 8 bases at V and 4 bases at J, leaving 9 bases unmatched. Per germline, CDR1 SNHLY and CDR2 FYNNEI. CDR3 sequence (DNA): TGTGCCAGCCCAGGGGGGACTAGCTTATACAATGAGCAGTTCTTC. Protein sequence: CASPGGTSLYNEQFF. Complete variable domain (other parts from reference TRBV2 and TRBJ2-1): EPEVTQTPSHQVTQMGQEVILRCVPISNHLYFYWYRQILGQKVEFLVSFYNNEISEKSEIFDDQFSVERPDGSNFTLKIRSTKLEDSAMYFCASPGGTSLYNEQFFGPGTRLTVL.

CDR3 amino acids: CASSPAGTPSGNTIYF. As DNA, the CDR3 is TGTGCCAGCAGTCCGGCTGGGACACCCTCTGGAAACACCATATATTTT. V is TRBV27 and J is TRBJ1-3; D perhaps matches TRBD1 (6 bases). Trimming left V 5 bases short and J 0 bases short, with 14 bases between. Germline V gene sequence: CDR1 MNHEY, CDR2 SMNVEV (reference sequence). CDR3 length: 16 residues.

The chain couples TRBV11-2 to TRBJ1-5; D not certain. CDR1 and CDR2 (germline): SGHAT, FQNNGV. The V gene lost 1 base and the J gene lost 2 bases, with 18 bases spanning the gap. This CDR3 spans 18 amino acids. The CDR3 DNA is TGTGCCAGCAGCTTAGGAATTCGGGGAGAACATGGCAATCAGCCCCAGCATTTT. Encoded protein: CASSLGIRGEHGNQPQHF. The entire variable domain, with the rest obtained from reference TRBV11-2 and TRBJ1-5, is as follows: EAGVAQSPRYKIIEKRQSVAFWCNPISGHATLYWYQQILGQGPKLLIQFQNNGVVDDSQLPKDRFSAERLKGVDSTLKIQPAKLEDSAVYLCASSLGIRGEHGNQPQHFGDGTRLSIL.